The entry below gives a single T cell receptor beta chain sequence along with its context. No antigen is known for it. The donor group consisted entirely of healthy Caucasians. The ends lost 2 bases at V and 3 bases at J; junction bases unmatched: 4. This CDR3 has 15 amino acids. The data derive from a study of identical twins. Notes on the study in general: Excess sharing between twins was weaker in beta out-of-frame sequences. Invariant cells of the MAIT and iNKT types might have partly distorted the zero-insertion analyses.

TCRdb reanalysed the 5' RACE reads using MiXCR and keeps one entry per CDR3 protein. The sample lists 1.5 million to 2 million distinct CDR3 sequences, around 29% seen once, with over 0.25% in the top ten. Sequencing used cord blood. The chain uses TRBV12-3 or TRBV12-4 and TRBJ2-5; 9 nucleotides line up with TRBD1. The sequence was obtained from a newborn girl in good health. DNA of the CDR3: TGTGCCAGCAGTTTACCAGGACAGGGGAAAGAGACCCAGTACTTC. Translated: CASSLPGQGKETQYF.